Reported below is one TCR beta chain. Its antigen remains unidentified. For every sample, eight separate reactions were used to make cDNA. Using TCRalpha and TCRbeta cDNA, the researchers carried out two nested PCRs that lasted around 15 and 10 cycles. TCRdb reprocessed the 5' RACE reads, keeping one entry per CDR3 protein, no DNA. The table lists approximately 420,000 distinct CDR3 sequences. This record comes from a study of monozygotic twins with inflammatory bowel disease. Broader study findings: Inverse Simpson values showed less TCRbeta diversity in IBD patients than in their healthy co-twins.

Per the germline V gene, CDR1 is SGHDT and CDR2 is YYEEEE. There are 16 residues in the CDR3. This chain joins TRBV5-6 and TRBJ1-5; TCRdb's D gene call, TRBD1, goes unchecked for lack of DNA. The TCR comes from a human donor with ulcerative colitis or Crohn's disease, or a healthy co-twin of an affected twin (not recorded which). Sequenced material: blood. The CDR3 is CASSVNSGTGNQPQHF.